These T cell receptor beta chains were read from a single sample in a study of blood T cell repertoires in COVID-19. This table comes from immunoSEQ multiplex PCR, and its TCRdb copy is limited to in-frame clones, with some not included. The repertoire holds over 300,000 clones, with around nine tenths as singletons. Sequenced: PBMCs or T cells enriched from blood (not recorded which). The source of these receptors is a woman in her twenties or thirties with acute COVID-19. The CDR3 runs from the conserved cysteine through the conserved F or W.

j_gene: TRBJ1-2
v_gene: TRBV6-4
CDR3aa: CASRRGGGNEYGYTF

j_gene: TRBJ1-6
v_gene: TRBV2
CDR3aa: CASSPRDRGGSPLHF

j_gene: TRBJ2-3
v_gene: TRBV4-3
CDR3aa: CASSQVFKGQGVADTQYF

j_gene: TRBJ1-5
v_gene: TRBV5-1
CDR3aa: CASSLQGGNQPQHF

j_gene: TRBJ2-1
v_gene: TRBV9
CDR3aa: CASSLIASNEQFF

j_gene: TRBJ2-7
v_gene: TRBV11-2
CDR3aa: CASSPRPRSYYEQYF

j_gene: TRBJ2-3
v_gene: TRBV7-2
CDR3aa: CASSLGSGGSDTQYF

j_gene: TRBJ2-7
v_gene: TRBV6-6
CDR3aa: CASRQGTNEQYF

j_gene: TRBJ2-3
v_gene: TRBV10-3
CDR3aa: CAISEGLAGGRTQYF

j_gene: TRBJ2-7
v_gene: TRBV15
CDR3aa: CATSRDRGYEQYF

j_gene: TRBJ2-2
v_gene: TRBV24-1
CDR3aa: CATSEPRGDNTGELFF

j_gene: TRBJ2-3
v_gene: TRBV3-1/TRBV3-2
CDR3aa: CASSQSGLAGGYTDTQYF

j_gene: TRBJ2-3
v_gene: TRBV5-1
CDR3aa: CASSFLAGGSDTQYF

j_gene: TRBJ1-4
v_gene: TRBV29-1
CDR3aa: CSAVQATTNEKLFF

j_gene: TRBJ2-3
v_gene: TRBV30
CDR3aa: CACPAGGSTDTQYF

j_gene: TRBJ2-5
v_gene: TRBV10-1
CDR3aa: CASSEVGLVEETQYF

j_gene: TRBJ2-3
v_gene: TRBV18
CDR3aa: CASSPQTATDTQYF

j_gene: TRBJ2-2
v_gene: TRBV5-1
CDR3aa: CASSLLQGERANTGELFF

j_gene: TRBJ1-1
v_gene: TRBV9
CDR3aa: CASSLWANRGDTEAFF

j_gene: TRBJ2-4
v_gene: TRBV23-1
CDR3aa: CASSQWAVIKNIQYF

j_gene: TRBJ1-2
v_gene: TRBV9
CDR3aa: CASSAETGREGGYTF

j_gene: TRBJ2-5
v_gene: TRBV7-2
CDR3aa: CASSLRGLQETQYF

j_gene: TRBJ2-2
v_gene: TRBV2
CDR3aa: CASRTDSLNTGELFF

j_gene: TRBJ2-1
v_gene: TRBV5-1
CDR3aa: CASRPLAGGVQFF

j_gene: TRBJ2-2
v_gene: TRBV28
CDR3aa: CASSTLGGKAGELFF

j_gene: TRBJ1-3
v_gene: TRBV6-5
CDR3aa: CASSPGTDSGNTIYF

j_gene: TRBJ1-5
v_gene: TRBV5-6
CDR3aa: CASSQGWVSNQPQHF

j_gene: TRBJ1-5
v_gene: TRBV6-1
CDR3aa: CASSEGGHLNQPQHF

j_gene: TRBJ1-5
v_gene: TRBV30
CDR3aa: CACGTGGYQPQHF

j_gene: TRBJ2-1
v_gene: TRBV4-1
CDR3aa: CASSQERLAGTYNEQFF

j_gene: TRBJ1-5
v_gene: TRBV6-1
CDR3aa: CASSDGQGPRPQHF

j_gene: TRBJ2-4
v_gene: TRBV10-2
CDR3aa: CASSESKDSKNIQYF

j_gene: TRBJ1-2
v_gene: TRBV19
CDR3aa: CASSRDTSYGYTF

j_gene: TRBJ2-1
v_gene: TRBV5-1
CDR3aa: CASGLLAGGTYNEQFF

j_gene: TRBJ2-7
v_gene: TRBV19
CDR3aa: CASSIEVGTPLEQYF

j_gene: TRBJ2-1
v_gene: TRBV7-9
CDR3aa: CASSSPSGGLYNEQFF